Sequencing of this T cell receptor (beta chain) was carried out in a study of immune heterogeneity within non-small cell lung tumors. The template for each sample was 600 to 650 ng of genomic DNA, which had been extracted from bulk tumor tissue. Every primary tumor yielded several biopsies, spaced far apart, that were taken during surgery. The study enrolled patients with untreated, newly diagnosed non-small cell lung cancer who underwent curative surgery. Trimming removed 3 bases at V and 10 bases at J, with 8 bases between. There are 11 residues in the CDR3. CDR1 SGDLS and CDR2 YYNGEE come from the germline V gene. The authors amplified TCR beta CDR3 by multiplex PCR with 32 V and 13 J primers. From the multiplex PCR reads, TCRdb called clonotypes with MiXCR, one entry per CDR3 protein. This sample carries around 20,000 distinct CDR3 sequences, 28% of them seen once, and the ten largest clones take around 4.1%.

The rearrangement uses TRBV9 and TRBJ2-1; the D gene is possibly TRBD2 (5 bases). Input material: lung tumor tissue. The sequence was obtained from a middle-aged man with non-small cell lung cancer. The CDR3 DNA follows: TGTGCCAGCAGCGCTTCGGGAGAGCAGTTCTTC. Its translation is CASSASGEQFF.